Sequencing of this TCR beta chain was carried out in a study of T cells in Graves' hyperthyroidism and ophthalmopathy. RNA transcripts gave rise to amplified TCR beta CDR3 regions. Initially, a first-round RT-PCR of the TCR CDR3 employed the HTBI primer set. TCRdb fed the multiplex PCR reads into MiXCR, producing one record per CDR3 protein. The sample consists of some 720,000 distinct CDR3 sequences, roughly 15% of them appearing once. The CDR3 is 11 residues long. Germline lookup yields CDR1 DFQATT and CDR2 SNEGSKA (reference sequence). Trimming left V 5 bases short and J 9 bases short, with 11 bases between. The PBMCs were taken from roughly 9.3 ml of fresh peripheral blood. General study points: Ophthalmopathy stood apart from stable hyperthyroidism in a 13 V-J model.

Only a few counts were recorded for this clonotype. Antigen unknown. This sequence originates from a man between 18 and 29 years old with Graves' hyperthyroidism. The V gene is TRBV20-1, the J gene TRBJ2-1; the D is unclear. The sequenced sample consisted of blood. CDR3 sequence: CSAAHSFEQFF. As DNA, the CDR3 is TGCAGTGCTGCCCATTCCTTTGAGCAGTTCTTC.